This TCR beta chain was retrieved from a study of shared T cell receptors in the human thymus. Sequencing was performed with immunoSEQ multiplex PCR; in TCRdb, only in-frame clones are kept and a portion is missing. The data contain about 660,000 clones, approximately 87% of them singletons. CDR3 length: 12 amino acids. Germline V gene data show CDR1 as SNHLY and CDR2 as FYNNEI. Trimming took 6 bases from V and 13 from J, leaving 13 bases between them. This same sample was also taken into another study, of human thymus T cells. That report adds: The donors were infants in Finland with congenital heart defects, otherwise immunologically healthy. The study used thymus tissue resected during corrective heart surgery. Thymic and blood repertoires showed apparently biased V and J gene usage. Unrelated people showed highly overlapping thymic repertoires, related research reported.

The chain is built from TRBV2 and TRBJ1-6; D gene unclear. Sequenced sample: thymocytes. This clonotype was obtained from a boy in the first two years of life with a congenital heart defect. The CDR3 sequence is CASRGLREPLHF. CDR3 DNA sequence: TGTGCCAGCAGAGGTTTAAGGGAGCCCCTCCACTTT.